Below, 17 T cell receptor beta chains from the same sample are listed, as sequenced in a study of beta chain features in type 1 diabetes. All of the isolated RNA was reverse transcribed, so expressed TCRB transcripts were sequenced. Sequencing was performed with immunoSEQ multiplex PCR; in TCRdb, only in-frame clones are kept and a portion is missing. The data contain hundreds of thousands of clones, around 15% of them singletons. Sequenced material: central memory CD4+ T cells from blood. The source is a man younger than 45 in good health.

There are many counts of this clone. The chain combines TRBV19 with TRBJ2-5; tentative D call: TRBD1 (6 bases). Trimming stripped 9 bases from V and 4 bases from J, with 15 bases between. The CDR3 has 13 residues. The germline V gene has CDR1 LNHDA and CDR2 SQIVND (reference sequence). CDR3 protein: CASSDRWGETQYF. CDR3 bases: TGTGCCAGCAGCGACAGGTGGGGAGAGACCCAGTACTTC.

In this sample, this clone turned up a few times. The rearrangement uses TRBV11-1 and TRBJ1-2, with D possibly matching TRBD1 (5 bases). The germline gives CDR1 SGHAT, CDR2 FQDESV (reference sequence). The V end was cut by 4 bases, the J end by 6 bases, with 18 bases between. The CDR3 consists of 15 residues. CDR3 region: CASSSQPGLGDGYTF. CDR3 sequence (DNA): TGTGCCAGCAGCTCTCAGCCGGGACTAGGGGATGGCTACACCTTC. Drawing the rest from reference TRBV11-1 and TRBJ1-2, the complete variable domain is EAEVAQSPRYKITEKSQAVAFWCDPISGHATLYWYRQILGQGPELLVQFQDESVVDDSQLPKDRFSAERLKGVDSTLKIQPAELGDSAMYLCASSSQPGLGDGYTFGSGTRLTVV.

This clone turned up a few times. The CDR3 protein is CASSQSVYEQYF. In DNA, the CDR3 is TGTGCCAGCAGCCAGTCGGTTTACGAGCAGTACTTC. The chain joins TRBV6-5 to TRBJ2-7, with D uncertain. The CDR3 consists of 12 residues. V lost 6 bases, J lost 4 bases, and 10 bases lay in between. From germline, CDR1 is MNHEY and CDR2 SVGAGI.

This clone showed up many times. The chain carries TRBV5-4 and TRBJ2-5, with D perhaps TRBD1 (6 bases). The CDR3 has 16 amino acids. Germline assignment: CDR1 SGHNT and CDR2 YYREEE (reference sequence). Trimming took 7 bases from V and 5 from J, leaving 24 bases between them. The CDR3 spells CASHVGSRGPQETQYF. The CDR3, as DNA: TGTGCCAGCCACGTTGGGAGCAGGGGTCCCCAGGAGACCCAGTACTTC. The full variable domain, rest sourced from reference TRBV5-4 and TRBJ2-5, is ETGVTQSPTHLIKTRGQQVTLRCSSQSGHNTVSWYQQALGQGPQFIFQYYREEENGRGNFPPRFSGLQFPNYSSELNVNALELDDSALYLCASHVGSRGPQETQYFGPGTRLLVL.

The chain couples TRBV27 to TRBJ2-7; TRBD1 is a possible D gene (6 bases). The germline V and J ends were trimmed by 5 bases and 3 bases, with 11 bases remaining between them. The CDR3 sequence is 13 residues long. Germline CDR1 and CDR2: MNHEY and SMNVEV (reference sequence). The CDR3 loop reads CASSPQGHYEQYV. CDR3 nucleotides: TGTGCCAGCAGTCCTCAGGGGCACTACGAGCAGTACGTC.

Many counts were recorded for this clone. The genes are TRBV10-3 and TRBJ2-7; no clear D. The CDR3 is 13 amino acids. CDR1 and CDR2 from the germline V gene are ENHRY and SYGVKD. V lost 10 bases and J 6 bases, leaving 19 bases between the germline ends. The CDR3 loop reads CATSGSGSREQYV. DNA of the CDR3: TGTGCCACCTCCGGGTCCGGCTCACGCGAGCAGTACGTC.

The CDR3 sequence is CASSFRVGTDTQYF. Here the CDR3 DNA reads TGTGCCAGCAGCTTTAGGGTCGGCACAGATACGCAGTATTTT. The gene calls are TRBV7-2 and TRBJ2-3; D not resolved. Trimming removed 3 bases at V and 1 base at J, with 8 bases between. The CDR3 is made up of 14 amino acids. The V gene's germline CDR1 is SGHTA and CDR2 FQGNSA.

This clone was counted a few times. The chain employs TRBV7-7 and TRBJ2-5, with 7 bases aligning to TRBD2. From germline, CDR1 is SSHAT and CDR2 FNYEAQ (reference sequence). V shed 6 bases and J 4 bases; nucleotides not matched to a gene: 11. The CDR3 contains 15 residues. The CDR3 DNA is TGTGCCAGCAGGCTAAACCCGGGGGGTGGAGAGACCCAGTACTTC. Translation: CASRLNPGGGETQYF.

The chain couples TRBV7-2 to TRBJ2-5; D remains unclear. CDR3 length: 11 residues. V lost 5 bases and J lost 4, with 5 bases in between. Germline V gives CDR1 SGHTA, CDR2 FQGNSA. In DNA form, the CDR3 reads TGTGCCAGCAGCAATACAGAGACCCAGTACTTC. Protein: CASSNTETQYF. The entire variable domain, with the rest obtained from reference TRBV7-2 and TRBJ2-5, is as follows: GAGVSQSPSNKVTEKGKDVELRCDPISGHTALYWYRQSLGQGLEFLIYFQGNSAPDKSGLPSDRFSAERTGGSVSTLTIQRTQQEDSAVYLCASSNTETQYFGPGTRLLVL.

This clone was detected a few times. A far larger clone lies a single base away; this is likely a read error. The V and J genes are TRBV7-6 and TRBJ1-5; TRBD1 is a possible D gene (6 bases). Trimming removed 5 bases from V and 5 bases from J, with 16 bases in between. The germline V gene encodes CDR1 SGHVS and CDR2 FNYEAQ. The CDR3 has 15 residues. The CDR3 region has the DNA TGTGCCAGCAGCCTTGGGCAGGGGAACGATCAGCCCCAGCATTTT. Its protein product is CASSLGQGNDQPQHF.

This clone was detected a few times. The CDR3 region is CASSLGDRGNSPLHF. The CDR3 DNA sequence: TGTGCCAGCAGCTTAGGAGACAGGGGTAATTCACCCCTCCACTTT. This chain links TRBV7-2 with TRBJ1-6; 8 bases are shared with TRBD1. The V gene end was trimmed by 1 base and the J gene end by 6 bases; junction bases not matched to a gene: 2. The V gene's germline CDR1 is SGHTA and CDR2 FQGNSA. The CDR3 length is 15 residues.

In its sample, this clone was seen a few times. The rearrangement joins TRBV10-1 to TRBJ1-1; D is uncertain. CDR1 is WNHNN and CDR2 is SYGVQD in the germline V gene (reference sequence). The CDR3 runs 11 residues. The V end was cut by 4 bases, the J end by 11 bases, with 11 bases between. The CDR3 sequence is CASSGSPRAFF. The CDR3 DNA reads as TGCGCCAGCAGTGGGTCCCCAAGGGCTTTCTTT.

Comments on this clone: Other DNA sequences in the same sample also yield this CDR3. The chain couples TRBV30 to TRBJ1-3; D gene uncertain. This CDR3 has 12 amino acids. Trimming shortened V by 0 bases and J by 5 bases, and 5 bases separated the two germline ends. Germline CDR1 reads GTSNPN; CDR2 reads SVGIG (reference sequence). The CDR3 reads CAWSVTRNTIYF. DNA for the CDR3: TGTGCCTGGAGTGTAACCCGAAACACCATATATTTT.

This clone has just a few counts. In the same sample, other DNA sequences code for this CDR3. This chain connects TRBV7-2 to TRBJ2-7; the D call may be TRBD1 or TRBD2 (7 bases each). CDR1 and CDR2 from the germline V gene are SGHTA and FQGNSA. V was cut by 3 bases and J by 2 bases, with 11 bases left in between. The CDR3 totals 14 residues. CDR3 bases: TGTGCCAGCAGCTTGGCAGGGGGGGCCTACGAGCAGTACTTC. Amino acids: CASSLAGGAYEQYF.

This clone was counted at least ten times. The chain has TRBV10-3 and TRBJ2-7, with no clear D. This CDR3 is 12 amino acids long. Germline V gene lookup returns CDR1 ENHRY and CDR2 SYGVKD. V gave up 6 bases and J gave up 4 bases, with 10 bases separating them. The CDR3 loop is CAISPSRYEQYV. For the CDR3, the DNA is TGTGCCATCAGCCCTTCGAGATACGAGCAGTACGTC.

To note about this clone: Possible read error: a much larger clone is one base away. J is TRBJ2-3 and V is TRBV6-5; tentatively, D is TRBD2 (5 bases). Trimming stripped 5 bases from V and 2 bases from J, with 14 bases between. CDR1 and CDR2 (germline): MNHEY, SVGAGI. The CDR3 extends over 15 amino acids. CDR3 amino acids: CASSTSNRATDTQYF. The CDR3 DNA reads TGTGCCAGCAGTACTAGTAATAGGGCCACAGATACGCAGTATTTT.

This clone showed up just a few times. This rearrangement joins TRBV6-1 to TRBJ2-1; TRBD1 or TRBD2 may be the D gene (5 bases each). This CDR3 comprises 15 residues. The germline CDR1 and CDR2 sequences are MNHNS and SASEGT. Trimming removed 1 base from V and 6 bases from J, with 13 bases in between. CDR3 sequence (DNA): TGTGCCAGCAGTGAAGAATGGGGGATAGGCAATGAGCAGTTCTTC. This translates into CASSEEWGIGNEQFF.